What follows describes a single TCR beta chain. The antigen it recognizes is unknown. No base quality values were provided; no much bigger clone lies one nucleotide off. This record belongs to a study of T cell responses to AZD1222 COVID-19 vaccine (dated by TCRdb to about 2021). Study-level background: TCR sequencing was performed for about 250 trial participants, of whom around 200 were given two doses of AZD1222 and approximately 26 were given two doses of MenACWY control vaccine. Enrollment into the trials was organized by age into subgroups of 18-55, 56-69 and 70-plus years, and those subgroups contained approximately 150, 30 and 60 TCR-sequenced participants, respectively. Overall study outcomes, separate from this receptor: Conclusions about previously exposed vaccinees are limited, since just 6 or 7 AZD1222 recipients were seropositive for SARS-CoV-2 at baseline. Reportedly, almost half of the unique spike-specific TCRs recognized epitopes lying outside the regions that are mutated in the B.1.351 and B.1.1.7 variants. In the small 56-69-year group, the increase in depth fell short of significance, most likely because of low power. Because no samples from the day 14 peak response were available, repertoires could be characterized only after the peak T cell response. After two AZD1222 doses, spike-specific TCR breadth and depth were significantly higher than at day 0 and than in MenACWY recipients. The whole spike protein was spanned by vaccine-associated CD4 TCRs, and dominant responses were seen in regions 160-218 and 743-854. Most participants were white British and females outnumbered males, and the authors suggested that clonal diversity may have been underestimated.

The CDR3 regions of human TCRbeta chains were analyzed by immunosequencing. The authors' pipeline ran thus. Repertoire TCRs were checked for matches against a reference library of SARS-CoV-2-specific TCRs that had been generated using the MIRA antigen-specificity platform. Breadth meant the fraction of unique TCRs that were SARS-CoV-2-associated, whereas depth meant the fraction of total T cells that were SARS-CoV-2-associated. Using the MIRA data, each spike-specific TCR was mapped to the spike region that the TCR reacts to and placed in a CD4 or CD8 class. Log10-transformed breadth and depth values were compared by one-way ANOVA with Sidak's multiple comparisons tests. Sourced from immuneACCESS, this table was stored by TCRdb with only in-frame sequences that have V and J called. A share of the clones is absent; for the studies checked, an unresolved V gene accounts for under half, and the remainder has no known explanation. V, J and clone size derive from that table, while D and trimming were established from the DNA sequence. In this sample the table shows some 100,000 clones, 88% of which occur a single time. Clones ranked in the top ten supply roughly 13% of the sample.

This sample's time point label indicates: baseline before first vaccination. The sample's treatment or condition label, decoded: meningococcal conjugate vaccine given as trial control. The vaccinee samples were drawn from two UK trials, COV001 and COV002, one of which was a single-blind randomized controlled phase 2/3 trial testing AZD1222 (ChAdOx1 nCoV-19) in healthy adults. Trial participant PBMC samples were collected at day 0 and day 28 after the second dose for TCRbeta chain sequencing. Its CDR3 holds 19 amino acids, cysteine through phenylalanine. Only CDR3 DNA remains: 57 bases, in frame from the first base. For this chain, trimming is 5 bases at the V end and 3 bases at the J end, and the number of junction bases without a gene match is 12. CDR1 and CDR2, per the germline V gene (reference sequence), are SEHNR and FQNEAQ.

Recombination linked TRBV7-9 to TRBJ2-6; 11 central bases correspond to TRBD1. Sequencing was performed on peripheral blood, taken on day 0 of MenACWY control vaccination. The sequence came from an adult in good health. The nucleotide sequence reads as follows: TGTGCCAGCAGCCCTAGGGCTGGACAGGGGGCATTTGGGGCCAACGTCCTGACTTTC. Its coded protein is CASSPRAGQGAFGANVLTF.